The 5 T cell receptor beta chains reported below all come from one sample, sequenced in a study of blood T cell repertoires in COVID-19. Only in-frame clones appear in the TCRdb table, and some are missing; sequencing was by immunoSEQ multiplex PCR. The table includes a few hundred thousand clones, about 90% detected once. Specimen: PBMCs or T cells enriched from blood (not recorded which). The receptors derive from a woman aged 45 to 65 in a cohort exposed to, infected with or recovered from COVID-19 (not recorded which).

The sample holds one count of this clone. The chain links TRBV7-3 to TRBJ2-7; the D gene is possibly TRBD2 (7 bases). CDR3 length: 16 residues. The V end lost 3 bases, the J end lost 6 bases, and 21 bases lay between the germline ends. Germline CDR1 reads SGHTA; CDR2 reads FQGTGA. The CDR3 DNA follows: TGTGCCAGCAGCTTGCCCCGGGGAGGGGGGGACTGCGAGCAGTACTTC. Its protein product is CASSLPRGGGDCEQYF.

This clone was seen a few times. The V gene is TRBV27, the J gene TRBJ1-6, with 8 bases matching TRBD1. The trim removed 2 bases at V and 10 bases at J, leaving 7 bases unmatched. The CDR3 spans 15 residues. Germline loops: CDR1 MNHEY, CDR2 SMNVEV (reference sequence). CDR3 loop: CASSLDWDRRSPLHF. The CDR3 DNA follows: TGTGCCAGCAGTTTAGACTGGGACAGGAGGTCACCCCTCCACTTT.

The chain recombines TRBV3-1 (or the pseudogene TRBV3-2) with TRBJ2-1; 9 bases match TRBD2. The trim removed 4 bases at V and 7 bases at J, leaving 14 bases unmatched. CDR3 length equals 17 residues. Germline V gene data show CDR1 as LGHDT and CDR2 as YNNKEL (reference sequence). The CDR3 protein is CASSRGLRAGGTNEQFF. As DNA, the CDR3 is TGTGCCAGCAGCCGGGGCCTTAGAGCGGGGGGAACTAATGAGCAGTTCTTC.

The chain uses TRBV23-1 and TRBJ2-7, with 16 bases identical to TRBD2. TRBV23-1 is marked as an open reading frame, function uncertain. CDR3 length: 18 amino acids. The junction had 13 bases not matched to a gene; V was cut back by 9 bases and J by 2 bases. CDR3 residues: CARRRRGLAGGLTYEQYF. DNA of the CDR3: TGCGCCAGACGGCGGCGGGGACTAGCGGGGGGGTTAACCTACGAGCAGTACTTC.

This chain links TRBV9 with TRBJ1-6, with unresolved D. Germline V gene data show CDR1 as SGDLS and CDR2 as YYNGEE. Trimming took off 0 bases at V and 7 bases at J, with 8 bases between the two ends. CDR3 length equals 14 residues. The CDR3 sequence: CASSVGLINSPLHF. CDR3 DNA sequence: TGTGCCAGCAGCGTAGGACTGATAAATTCACCCCTCCACTTT.